The following is a TCR beta chain sequence with its context. This record comes from a study of T-cell memory formation after mild COVID-19. The CDR3 is 16 amino acids. The germline CDR1 and CDR2 sequences are LNHNV and YYDKDF (reference sequence). Trimming left V 0 bases short and J 1 base short, with 10 bases between. Each CDR3 protein is one row after TCRdb ran MiXCR on the 5' RACE reads. The repertoire has around 300,000 distinct CDR3 sequences, 10% to 15% of them found once; the top ten carry about a fifth. The rearrangement uses TRBV15 and TRBJ1-5, with D possibly being TRBD1 (5 bases). Sequencing input: PBMCs or a T cell subset sorted from them (not recorded which). This sequence originates from a man younger than 35 who had mild COVID-19 (a few samples of this study predate the infection). Cell type and time point are not known. CDR3 protein: CATSRDGRASNQPQHF. In DNA form, the CDR3 reads TGTGCCACCAGCAGAGATGGCAGGGCAAGCAATCAGCCCCAGCATTTT. Variable domain in full (rest from reference TRBV15 and TRBJ1-5): DAMVIQNPRYQVTQFGKPVTLSCSQTLNHNVMYWYQQKSSQAPKLLFHYYDKDFNNEADTPDNFQSRRPNTSFCFLDIRSPGLGDTAMYLCATSRDGRASNQPQHFGDGTRLSIL.